This TCR beta chain is from a study of cytomegalovirus exposure and HLA in healthy donors. Overall study findings and caveats: Later analysis identified a missense DCLRE1C variant that was linked to TCR beta V- and J-gene trimming.

Comment on this clone: Antigen unknown. Germline and junction disagree at one end, which may indicate a read error. Distinct nucleotide sequences in the sample also encode this CDR3.

CDR1 is SGHVS and CDR2 is FQNEAQ in the germline V gene. There are 14 residues in the CDR3. In the PCR, 60 Vbeta and 13 Jbeta primers were used. Measured with immunoSEQ multiplex PCR; TCRdb has only the in-frame clones, and not every one. This table has 150,000 to 200,000 clones, 60% to 80% appearing once. The chain uses TRBV7-8 and TRBJ1-2; D possibly corresponds to TRBD1 (5 bases). The specimen sequenced was PBMCs. This clonotype originated in a woman aged 40-49 years in good health and CMV-seropositive. The CDR3 DNA sequence: TGCGCCAGCAGCTCGGGCGGGGGGAACTATGGCTACACCTTC. This gives the protein CASSSGGGNYGYTF.